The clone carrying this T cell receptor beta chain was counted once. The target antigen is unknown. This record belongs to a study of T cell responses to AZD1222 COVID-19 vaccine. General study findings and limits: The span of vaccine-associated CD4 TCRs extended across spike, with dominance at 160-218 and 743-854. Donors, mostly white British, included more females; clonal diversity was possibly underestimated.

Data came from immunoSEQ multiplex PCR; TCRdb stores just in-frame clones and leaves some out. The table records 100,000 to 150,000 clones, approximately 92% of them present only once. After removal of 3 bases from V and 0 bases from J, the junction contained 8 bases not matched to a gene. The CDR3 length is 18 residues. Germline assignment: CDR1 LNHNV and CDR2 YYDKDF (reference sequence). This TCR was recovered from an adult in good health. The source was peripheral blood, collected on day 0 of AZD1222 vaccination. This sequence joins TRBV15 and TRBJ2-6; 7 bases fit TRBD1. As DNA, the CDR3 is TGTGCCACCAGCAGGGCCCGGACAGGACGCTCTGGGGCCAACGTCCTGACTTTC. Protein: CATSRARTGRSGANVLTF.